This T cell receptor (beta chain) came from a study of T-cell reconstitution after alpha-beta-depleted transplantation in children. Remarks on this clonotype: At one of its ends the junction is not consistent with the germline gene, which may arise from a read error.

A library of TCRbeta sequences, prepared with unique molecular identifiers, was generated. In TCRdb, the PCR reads were re-called with MiXCR into one record per CDR3 protein. This repertoire shows 780,000 or so distinct CDR3 sequences, roughly 15% found once; its top ten account for just under 5%. CDR1 and CDR2 from the germline V gene are DFQATT and SNEGSKA (reference sequence). The CDR3 is made up of 15 amino acids. This receptor was obtained from a male patient younger than 18 who had a stem cell transplant for acute lymphoblastic leukemia, so the T cells may come from the graft donor. The rearrangement joins TRBV20-1 to TRBJ2-1, with D possibly matching TRBD2 (6 bases). The sequenced sample was PBMCs, mostly from graft donor cells, obtained 360 days after TCRalphabeta/CD19-depleted stem cell transplant. The CDR3 DNA follows: TGCTGTGCTAGGGAAAACCAGCGGGCATACAATGAGCAGTTCTTC. Its translation: CCARENQRAYNEQFF.